These 15 T cell receptor beta chains came from one sample sequenced in a study of blood T cell repertoires in COVID-19. Clones were sequenced by immunoSEQ multiplex PCR, and TCRdb holds only the in-frame ones, with some missing. The table records 240,000 or so clones, 82% of them present only once. Sample: peripheral blood. These receptors all come from a woman aged 55-69 years with active or convalescent COVID-19.

J is TRBJ2-5 and V is TRBV5-4; 7 bases map to TRBD2. CDR1 is SGHNT and CDR2 is YYREEE in the germline V gene (reference sequence). CDR3 length equals 12 residues. V was clipped by 10 bases and J by 4 bases; unmatched bases: 7. The CDR3 protein is CAGEGPGETQYF. In DNA, the CDR3 is TGTGCCGGGGAGGGCCCAGGAGAGACCCAGTACTTC.

The genes are TRBV12-3 or TRBV12-4 and TRBJ1-1; D uncertain. The CDR3 contains 13 residues. Trimming left V 3 bases short and J 8 bases short, with 13 bases between. Here the CDR3 reads CASSFAPGGEAFF. The DNA of the CDR3 is TGTGCCAGCAGTTTTGCCCCTGGAGGGGAAGCTTTCTTT.

The V and J genes are TRBV27 and TRBJ1-6, with D perhaps TRBD1 (5 bases). Germline lookup yields CDR1 MNHEY and CDR2 SMNVEV (reference sequence). V lost 3 bases and J lost 5, with 11 bases in between. This CDR3 is built from 15 residues. CDR3 sequence: CASSFRGGNNSPLHF. Here the CDR3 DNA reads TGTGCCAGCAGTTTTAGGGGTGGGAATAATTCACCCCTCCACTTT.

The chain recombines TRBV5-1 with TRBJ1-2, with TRBD1 as a possible D gene (5 bases). The CDR3 totals 15 residues. The germline gives CDR1 SGHRS, CDR2 YFSETQ. V was shortened by 4 bases and J by 0 bases, with 13 bases between the two germline ends. In nucleotides, the CDR3 is TGCGCCAGCAGCCCCAATGTCAGGGCTAACTATGGCTACACCTTC. It codes for CASSPNVRANYGYTF.

This clone has only one observation. Other DNA sequences in the same sample also yield this CDR3. The chain is built from TRBV9 and TRBJ2-6, with a tentative D call TRBD1 (5 bases). The CDR3 is made up of 17 amino acids. CDR1 SGDLS and CDR2 YYNGEE come from the germline V gene. V lost 4 bases, J lost 0 bases, and 14 bases lay in between. CDR3 nucleotide sequence: TGTGCCAGCAGCCATACTCGACAGTCCTCTGGGGCCAACGTCCTGACTTTC. Translation: CASSHTRQSSGANVLTF. The variable domain in full, completed from reference TRBV9 and TRBJ2-6, reads DSGVTQTPKHLITATGQRVTLRCSPRSGDLSVYWYQQSLDQGLQFLIQYYNGEERAKGNILERFSAQQFPDLHSELNLSSLELGDSALYFCASSHTRQSSGANVLTFGAGSRLTVL.

This sequence joins TRBV29-1 and TRBJ1-3; 10 bases line up with TRBD1. Germline lookup yields CDR1 SQVTM and CDR2 ANQGSEA. Trimming cost V 7 bases and J 4 bases; bases outside gene matches: 4. The CDR3 has 13 amino acids. The CDR3 DNA is TGCAGCGCCCGACAGGGGGCAGGAAACACCATATATTTT. Amino acids: CSARQGAGNTIYF.

The chain has TRBV7-8 and TRBJ1-4; 7 positions agree with TRBD1. Germline CDR1 SGHVS, CDR2 FQNEAQ. J gave up 3 bases and V 3 bases, and 4 bases lay outside the gene matches. The CDR3 is 15 amino acids. The CDR3: CASSFNRGSNEKLFF. The CDR3 DNA follows: TGTGCCAGCAGCTTTAACAGGGGTTCTAATGAAAAACTGTTTTTT.

In this sample, this clone turned up once. The chain uses TRBV4-1 and TRBJ1-2; D not resolved. V lost 1 base and J 2 bases, leaving 11 bases between the germline ends. There are 15 residues in the CDR3. CDR1 and CDR2 (germline): MGHRA, YSYEKL. The CDR3 DNA reads TGCGCCAGCAGCCAAGCTGGGAGACAAAACTATGGCTACACCTTC. As protein: CASSQAGRQNYGYTF.

The chain has TRBV9 and TRBJ1-3; weak D call: TRBD1 (6 bases). The CDR3 length is 17 residues. Trimming cost V 1 base and J 0 bases, with 14 bases left between them. Germline CDR1 is SGDLS and CDR2 is YYNGEE. The CDR3 loop reads CASSVIGTPLSGNTIYF. CDR3 bases: TGTGCCAGCAGCGTAATCGGGACACCACTCTCTGGAAACACCATATATTTT.

The V call is TRBV27, the J call TRBJ2-7; 9 positions match TRBD1. The V gene end was trimmed by 5 bases and the J gene end by 3 bases; junction bases not matched to a gene: 8. From germline, CDR1 is MNHEY and CDR2 SMNVEV (reference sequence). The length of the CDR3 is 15 residues. This CDR3 reads CASSPLSTGGYEQYF. The CDR3 DNA sequence: TGTGCCAGCAGTCCGCTATCGACAGGGGGCTACGAGCAGTACTTC.

This clone has only a few counts. The rearrangement joins TRBV12-3 or TRBV12-4 to TRBJ1-2; D is unclear. Trimming left V 3 bases short and J 5 bases short, with 10 bases between. The CDR3 covers 13 residues. The chain's CDR3 is CASSFGFGYGYTF. The CDR3 nucleotides are TGTGCCAGCAGTTTCGGGTTTGGGTATGGCTACACCTTC.

The chain employs TRBV29-1 and TRBJ2-3, with D maybe TRBD2 (6 bases). Germline-derived CDR1 and CDR2 are SQVTM and ANQGSEA. This CDR3 comprises 13 residues. V dropped 4 bases and J dropped 2 bases, with 10 bases sitting between them. CDR3 sequence reads: CSVAGVTTDTQYF. DNA for the CDR3: TGCAGCGTTGCGGGGGTCACCACAGATACGCAGTATTTT.

This chain connects TRBV1 to TRBJ2-7; the D call in the table, TRBD2, was not verified against the DNA. TRBV1 is a documented pseudogene. The CDR3 consists of 17 residues. DNA of the CDR3: TGCACCAGCAGCCCACAGCCTTCCGGGGTATGTTCCTGCGAGCAGTACTTC. This sequence encodes CTSSPQPSGVCSCEQYF.

This sequence joins TRBV4-3 and TRBJ2-1; D possibly corresponds to TRBD1 (5 bases). CDR3 size: 16 residues. Germline V CDR1 and CDR2: LGHNA, YSLEER. Trimming removed 2 bases from V and 10 bases from J, with 21 bases in between. The CDR3 bases are TGCGCCAGCAGCCAACAGCTGGCCAGGGTCGAAGGCGAGCAGTTCTTC. It yields the protein CASSQQLARVEGEQFF.

V and J are TRBV18 and TRBJ2-5; 7 bases are shared with TRBD1. The CDR3 runs to 16 residues. The germline V gene has CDR1 KGHSH and CDR2 LQKENI. V lost 4 bases to trimming and J lost 2 bases; unmatched junction nucleotides: 10. For the CDR3, the DNA is TGTGCCAGCTCACTACCGACAGGGAGTCAACAAGAGACCCAGTACTTC. Amino acids: CASSLPTGSQQETQYF. Using reference TRBV18 and TRBJ2-5 for the parts outside the CDR3, the full variable domain is NAGVMQNPRHLVRRRGQEARLRCSPMKGHSHVYWYRQLPEEGLKFMVYLQKENIIDESGMPKERFSAEFPKEGPSILRIQQVVRGDSAAYFCASSLPTGSQQETQYFGPGTRLLVL.